These T cell receptor beta chains were read from a single sample in a study of T cells after yellow fever vaccination. TCRdb reanalysed the 5' RACE reads using MiXCR and keeps one entry per CDR3 protein. The sample records 55,000 or so distinct CDR3 sequences, around 7% being singletons. The sample was CD8+ T cells not binding an NS4B(214-222) dextramer, sorted from PBMCs, taken approximately 47 days after the first yellow fever vaccination. The receptors were gathered from a man aged 18 to 29 who received the YFV17D yellow fever vaccine. Each CDR3 is given with its conserved first and last residue. Each record gives: clone size, D gene, J gene, V gene, CDR3 protein, CDR3 DNA. A D gene is named only where the DNA matches it firmly. For some rows the clone size is stated as once, few or many, or as a class when expanded; others skip it.

clone_size: few; d_call: TRBD1; j_call: TRBJ2-2; v_call: TRBV7-9; cdr3_aa: CASSSAGTGDPGELFF; cdr3_nt: TGTGCCAGCAGCTCAGCCGGGACAGGGGATCCCGGGGAGCTGTTTTTT
clone_size: many; d_call: -; j_call: TRBJ2-2; v_call: TRBV4-1; cdr3_aa: CASSRDREFGELFF; cdr3_nt: TGCGCCAGCAGCCGTGACCGTGAATTCGGGGAGCTGTTTTTT
clone_size: -; d_call: TRBD1; j_call: TRBJ2-2; v_call: TRBV29-1; cdr3_aa: CSADRGTGELFF; cdr3_nt: TGCAGCGCCGACAGGGGAACCGGGGAGCTGTTTTTT
clone_size: many; d_call: -; j_call: TRBJ2-5; v_call: TRBV20-1; cdr3_aa: CSARDRWTETQYF; cdr3_nt: TGCAGTGCTAGAGATCGCTGGACAGAGACCCAGTACTTC
clone_size: -; d_call: -; j_call: TRBJ1-5; v_call: TRBV4-1; cdr3_aa: CASSLRTDSNQPQHF; cdr3_nt: TGCGCCAGCAGCCTTCGGACGGATAGCAATCAGCCCCAGCATTTT
clone_size: few; d_call: TRBD2; j_call: TRBJ2-3; v_call: TRBV12-3/TRBV12-4; cdr3_aa: CASREGSGGATDTQYF; cdr3_nt: TGTGCCAGCAGAGAGGGGAGCGGGGGGGCCACAGATACGCAGTATTTT
clone_size: few; d_call: TRBD1; j_call: TRBJ2-5; v_call: TRBV4-2; cdr3_aa: CASSRGQNSETQYF; cdr3_nt: TGTGCCAGCAGCCGGGGACAGAATTCGGAGACCCAGTACTTC
clone_size: many; d_call: -; j_call: TRBJ2-1; v_call: TRBV11-2; cdr3_aa: CASSLAASLGNEQFF; cdr3_nt: TGTGCCAGCAGCTTAGCGGCCTCCTTGGGCAATGAGCAGTTCTTC
clone_size: many; d_call: -; j_call: TRBJ2-3; v_call: TRBV13; cdr3_aa: CASSLVPEDTQYF; cdr3_nt: TGTGCCAGCAGCTTAGTACCTGAAGATACGCAGTATTTT
clone_size: few; d_call: -; j_call: TRBJ2-5; v_call: TRBV4-1; cdr3_aa: CASSPGAFQETQYF; cdr3_nt: TGCGCCAGCAGCCCGGGGGCCTTCCAAGAGACCCAGTACTTC
clone_size: few; d_call: -; j_call: TRBJ2-3; v_call: TRBV6-1; cdr3_aa: CASSSSDPTDTQYF; cdr3_nt: TGTGCCAGCAGCTCTAGCGACCCCACAGATACGCAGTATTTT
clone_size: -; d_call: TRBD2; j_call: TRBJ2-3; v_call: TRBV10-3; cdr3_aa: CAISDFGLARRIDSDTQYF; cdr3_nt: TGTGCCATCAGTGATTTTGGACTAGCGCGTCGGATTGACTCAGATACGCAGTATTTT
clone_size: many; d_call: -; j_call: TRBJ1-1; v_call: TRBV4-1; cdr3_aa: CASSQDGGEAFF; cdr3_nt: TGCGCCAGCAGCCAAGACGGCGGGGAAGCTTTCTTT
clone_size: -; d_call: -; j_call: TRBJ1-4; v_call: TRBV7-9; cdr3_aa: CASSLSRSNEKLFF; cdr3_nt: TGTGCCAGCAGCCTCTCTAGATCTAATGAAAAACTGTTTTTT
clone_size: many; d_call: -; j_call: TRBJ2-1; v_call: TRBV3-1; cdr3_aa: CASSQVGWSRHDNEQFF; cdr3_nt: TGTGCCAGCAGCCAAGTAGGGTGGTCTCGCCACGACAATGAGCAGTTCTTC
clone_size: many; d_call: -; j_call: TRBJ2-5; v_call: TRBV6-2/TRBV6-3; cdr3_aa: CASRRRLPLLETQYF; cdr3_nt: TGTGCCAGCCGGCGACGGCTTCCCTTGTTAGAGACCCAGTACTTC
clone_size: -; d_call: -; j_call: TRBJ1-1; v_call: TRBV4-2; cdr3_aa: CASSKISNTEAFF; cdr3_nt: TGTGCCAGCAGCAAAATATCCAACACTGAAGCTTTCTTT
clone_size: -; d_call: TRBD1; j_call: TRBJ1-3; v_call: TRBV4-3; cdr3_aa: CASSLPGQGPTGNTIYF; cdr3_nt: TGCGCCAGCAGCCTACCGGGACAGGGACCCACTGGAAACACCATATATTTT
clone_size: few; d_call: TRBD2; j_call: TRBJ2-3; v_call: TRBV4-3; cdr3_aa: CASSPERAGRGGPDTQYF; cdr3_nt: TGCGCCAGCAGCCCGGAGCGGGCAGGGCGGGGGGGTCCAGATACGCAGTATTTT
clone_size: few; d_call: -; j_call: TRBJ2-3; v_call: TRBV19; cdr3_aa: CASSRIYTDTQYF; cdr3_nt: TGTGCCAGTAGTAGGATTTACACAGATACGCAGTATTTT
clone_size: -; d_call: TRBD1; j_call: TRBJ1-1; v_call: TRBV7-2; cdr3_aa: CASSWGTGGVGTEAFF; cdr3_nt: TGTGCCAGCAGCTGGGGAACAGGGGGCGTGGGCACTGAAGCTTTCTTT